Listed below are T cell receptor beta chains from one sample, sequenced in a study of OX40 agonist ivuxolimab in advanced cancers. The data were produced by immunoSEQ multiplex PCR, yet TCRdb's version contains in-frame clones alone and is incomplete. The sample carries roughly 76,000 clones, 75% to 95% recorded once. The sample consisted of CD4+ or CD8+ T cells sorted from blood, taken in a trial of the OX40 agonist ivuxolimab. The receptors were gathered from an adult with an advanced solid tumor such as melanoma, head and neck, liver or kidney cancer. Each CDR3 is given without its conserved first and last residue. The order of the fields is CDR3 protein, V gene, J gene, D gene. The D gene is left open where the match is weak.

ASSLRTAGANVLT	TRBV7-2	TRBJ2-6	-
ASSPSDSSGNTIY	TRBV18	TRBJ1-3	-
ASSGLAASTDTQY	TRBV2	TRBJ2-3	TRBD2
ASSLEKAYEQY	TRBV2	TRBJ2-7	-
ATGVGQKLF	TRBV19	TRBJ1-4	-
ASSHLTSSQSSYNEQF	TRBV25-1	TRBJ2-1	-
ASSLGLMNTQY	TRBV11-3	TRBJ2-3	-
ASSSRTGTEPQH	TRBV7-2	TRBJ1-5	-
ASSIGAQGWETQY	TRBV19	TRBJ2-5	-
ASSQEWDRGTSYEQY	TRBV4-3	TRBJ2-7	TRBD1
ASSLIGLRTDTQY	TRBV9	TRBJ2-3	-
ASSQDPSQGLVQETQY	TRBV4-1	TRBJ2-5	-
ASRLLVGETQY	TRBV7-9	TRBJ2-5	-
ASSLGGTYPLGGANVLT	TRBV5-1	TRBJ2-6	-
ASSLGTANYGYT	TRBV7-8	TRBJ1-2	TRBD1
ASSGWDTQPQH	TRBV19	TRBJ1-5	-
ASSPLQAMNTEAF	TRBV5-1	TRBJ1-1	-
ASSLAGESETQY	TRBV28	TRBJ2-5	TRBD2
ASSPLLMTGSGNTIY	TRBV18	TRBJ1-3	-
ASSRGRDNYEQY	TRBV21-1	TRBJ2-7	-
ASSLFSRGEQY	TRBV28	TRBJ2-7	-
ASSYLLGLADNEQF	TRBV5-1	TRBJ2-1	TRBD2
ASSFRGTQPLEQY	TRBV11-2	TRBJ2-7	-
ASSLMWAYPYEQY	TRBV19	TRBJ2-7	-
ASSLETGVGEQF	TRBV5-1	TRBJ2-1	TRBD1
ASSQEWDSSYNEQF	TRBV14	TRBJ2-1	TRBD1
AISGPAGEVTQY	TRBV10-3	TRBJ2-5	-
ASSRTVLYEQY	TRBV28	TRBJ2-7	-
ASSATGGLTYNEQF	TRBV2	TRBJ2-1	TRBD1
ASGLVLNRAADTQY	TRBV12-5	TRBJ2-3	-
ASSFYGRASTDTQY	TRBV11-2	TRBJ2-3	TRBD2
ASSERGVGNIWGKNIQY	TRBV2	TRBJ2-4	TRBD2
ASSSRLIAGDEEQY	TRBV21-1	TRBJ2-7	-
ASSSQTARNGYT	TRBV5-1	TRBJ1-2	-
ASSRPGSSMSGNTIY	TRBV2	TRBJ1-3	-
ASSLADRATEAF	TRBV11-3	TRBJ1-1	-
ASSEDSGSQY	TRBV6-1	TRBJ2-7	TRBD2
ASSPGAYLPIYEQY	TRBV7-2	TRBJ2-7	-
AWSVGGDTQY	TRBV30	TRBJ2-3	-
ASSLGDRGQETQY	TRBV5-1	TRBJ2-5	TRBD1
ASSGQGGTEAF	TRBV18	TRBJ1-1	TRBD1
ASSLSGMAGELF	TRBV28	TRBJ2-2	TRBD2
ASSPPSRGPGGQY	TRBV18	TRBJ2-7	-
ASSFTSYQPQH	TRBV27	TRBJ1-5	-
ASSLRERIHEQY	TRBV13	TRBJ2-7	TRBD2
ASSLGGPAPNYGYT	TRBV5-1	TRBJ1-2	-
ASSKGTGGNEQY	TRBV6-6	TRBJ2-7	TRBD1
ASGGGNQPQH	TRBV6-5	TRBJ1-5	-
ASSPVAGSNQPQH	TRBV7-8	TRBJ1-5	-
ASSIGAGGSDTQY	TRBV19	TRBJ2-3	TRBD2
ASCRPGPGYGYT	TRBV28	TRBJ1-2	-
ASRSTPPETQY	TRBV28	TRBJ2-5	-